This TCR beta chain is from a study of blood T cell repertoires in COVID-19. The junction had 4 bases not matched to a gene; V was cut back by 3 bases and J by 4 bases. The germline V gene encodes CDR1 SGHTA and CDR2 FQGTGA. This CDR3 has 15 residues. Sequencing used immunoSEQ multiplex PCR; TCRdb keeps in-frame clones, though not all of them. The sample lists around 86,000 clones, about 85% occurring once. Sequenced input: peripheral blood. The J gene is TRBJ1-5, the V gene TRBV7-3, with 9 bases matching TRBD1. The clonotype was recovered from a man at least 80 years old with acute or convalescent COVID-19. The CDR3 sequence is CASSLDRGPNQPQHF. CDR3 bases: TGTGCCAGCAGCTTGGACAGGGGACCGAATCAGCCCCAGCATTTT.